The 14 T cell receptor beta chains given below trace back to one sample, sequenced in a study of blood T cell repertoires in COVID-19. Sequenced by immunoSEQ multiplex PCR; TCRdb stores in-frame clones only, minus some. In the table there are about 92,000 clones, roughly 72% of which are singletons. The sequenced sample consisted of peripheral blood. These receptors originate from a woman aged 55-70 years in a cohort sampled during active or convalescent COVID-19.

This clone was seen only once. The chain links TRBV11-2 to TRBJ1-2, with unresolved D. Trimming took off 1 base at V and 4 bases at J, with 7 bases between the two ends. Germline V gene lookup returns CDR1 SGHAT and CDR2 FQNNGV. The CDR3 totals 13 residues. The CDR3 spells CASSLGGLYGYTF. The CDR3 DNA is TGTGCCAGCAGCTTAGGCGGGCTCTATGGCTACACCTTC. Variable domain in full (rest from reference TRBV11-2 and TRBJ1-2): EAGVAQSPRYKIIEKRQSVAFWCNPISGHATLYWYQQILGQGPKLLIQFQNNGVVDDSQLPKDRFSAERLKGVDSTLKIQPAKLEDSAVYLCASSLGGLYGYTFGSGTRLTVV.

The CDR3 bases are TGCGCCAGCACCGCCAGGGAATGGGGCTACACCTTC. It is translated as CASTAREWGYTF. J is TRBJ1-2 and V is TRBV10-1; D perhaps matches TRBD1 (5 bases). Trimming took off 7 bases at V and 8 bases at J, with 14 bases between the two ends. The germline CDR1 and CDR2 sequences are WNHNN and SYGVQD (reference sequence). CDR3 length: 12 amino acids.

The chain couples TRBV3-1 (or the pseudogene TRBV3-2) to TRBJ1-3, with 8 bases identical to TRBD1. Germline V gene sequence: CDR1 LGHDT, CDR2 YNNKEL (reference sequence). V lost 4 bases to trimming and J lost 4 bases; unmatched junction nucleotides: 9. This CDR3 comprises 16 residues. CDR3 nucleotides: TGTGCCAGCAGCCGATCACAGGGGGTAGGAGGAAACACCATATATTTT. Translated, it gives CASSRSQGVGGNTIYF.

This clone showed up just once. The gene calls are TRBV4-3 and TRBJ2-7; D is ambiguous. This CDR3 has 17 amino acids. V was shortened by 0 bases and J by 0 bases, with 15 bases between the two germline ends. The germline V gene has CDR1 LGHNA and CDR2 YSLEER. CDR3 sequence (DNA): TGCGCCAGCAGCCAAGATCTCCCTGCGCAGGCCTCCTACGAGCAGTACTTC. Its protein product is CASSQDLPAQASYEQYF.

The J gene is TRBJ2-5, the V gene TRBV30, with a possible D match to TRBD1 (5 bases). CDR3 length: 12 amino acids. Germline-derived CDR1 and CDR2 are GTSNPN and SVGIG (reference sequence). Trimming removed 3 bases from V and 3 bases from J, with 8 bases in between. CDR3 in amino acids: CAWRVREETQYF. CDR3 bases: TGTGCCTGGAGAGTCAGGGAAGAGACCCAGTACTTC.

This clone was observed a handful of times. V usage is TRBV5-4 and J usage is TRBJ2-5, with 8 bases aligning to TRBD1. The CDR3 is made up of 14 amino acids. CDR1 is SGHNT and CDR2 is YYREEE in the germline V gene (reference sequence). V shed 1 base, J shed 5 bases, and the junction held 4 bases outside the gene matches. CDR3: CASSLQGARETQYF. In nucleotides, the CDR3 is TGTGCCAGCAGCTTGCAGGGGGCCAGGGAGACCCAGTACTTC.

The DNA for the CDR3 is TGCGCCAGCAGCCAAGATCACCAGGGGAGAGACAATCAGCCCCAGCATTTT. Its translation: CASSQDHQGRDNQPQHF. This chain joins TRBV4-3 and TRBJ1-5, with a weak D call TRBD1 (6 bases). This CDR3 contains 17 residues. The V end lost 0 bases, the J end lost 3 bases, and 15 bases lay between the germline ends. The germline V gene has CDR1 LGHNA and CDR2 YSLEER.

The chain couples TRBV7-9 to TRBJ2-3; TRBD2 matches at 14 bases. The CDR3 has 18 residues. V lost 11 bases to trimming and J lost 3 bases; unmatched junction nucleotides: 16. Germline CDR1 reads SEHNR; CDR2 reads FQNEAQ (reference sequence). The CDR3 sequence: CAGSLWTSGGQATDTQYF. The DNA of the CDR3 is TGTGCCGGATCCCTGTGGACTAGCGGGGGGCAGGCAACAGATACGCAGTATTTT.

The table lists this clone with a few counts. The V and J genes are TRBV12-5 and TRBJ1-4, with a weak D call TRBD1 (6 bases). CDR3 length: 16 residues. Germline loops: CDR1 LGHNT, CDR2 FRNRAP. V lost 1 base, J lost 4 bases, and 13 bases lay in between. This CDR3 is CASGLGQASFNEKLFF. The CDR3 DNA follows: TGTGCTAGTGGTTTGGGACAGGCCTCCTTTAATGAAAAACTGTTTTTT.

V gene TRBV6-2 or TRBV6-3 combines with J gene TRBJ2-5, with 10 positions matching TRBD2. The J segment lost 5 bases and the V segment lost 5 bases, leaving 8 bases of the junction unmatched. CDR1 and CDR2 (germline): MNHEY, SVGEGT. There are 15 residues in the CDR3. CDR3 nucleotide sequence: TGTGCCAGCAGTACCGAGCGGGGGGGCCGGGAGACCCAGTACTTC. Translation: CASSTERGGRETQYF.

The V gene is TRBV6-1, the J gene TRBJ2-7; 16 bases align to TRBD2. Germline CDR1 is MNHNS and CDR2 is SASEGT. This CDR3 region has 15 residues. Trimming cost V 3 bases and J 5 bases; bases outside gene matches: 1. CDR3 nucleotide sequence: TGTGCCAGCAGTGAGGGACTAGCGGGGGGGAACGAGCAGTACTTC. Its translation: CASSEGLAGGNEQYF.

The V and J genes are TRBV6-6 and TRBJ1-1; 8 bases match TRBD1. In germline, CDR1 is MNHNY, CDR2 SVGAGI (reference sequence). CDR3 length: 18 residues. V gave up 5 bases and J gave up 0 bases; unmatched junction bases: 14. CDR3 nucleotide sequence: TGTGCCAGCAGTCTTTCGACAGGGGTGAGGGTTTTGAACACTGAAGCTTTCTTT. It codes for CASSLSTGVRVLNTEAFF.

This clone occurred once. The CDR3: CASKTSGGVLGVTDTQYF. In nucleotides, the CDR3 is TGTGCCTCAAAGACTAGCGGGGGGGTATTAGGCGTTACAGATACGCAGTATTTT. This chain joins TRBV30 and TRBJ2-3; 14 positions agree with TRBD2. Trimming at V came to 7 bases and at J to 3 bases, leaving 15 bases not matched to a gene. CDR1 and CDR2 (germline): GTSNPN, SVGIG (reference sequence). This CDR3 comprises 18 residues.

The chain has TRBV7-9 and TRBJ1-4, with 9 positions matching TRBD1. Germline V gene data show CDR1 as SEHNR and CDR2 as FQNEAQ (reference sequence). Trimming removed 3 bases from V and 8 bases from J; junction bases left unmatched: 10. This CDR3 is 16 amino acids long. DNA of the CDR3: TGTGCCAGCAGCTTTTCCACAGGGGGCGCGGGGGAAAAACTGTTTTTT. Amino acid sequence: CASSFSTGGAGEKLFF.